The next 30 T cell receptor beta chains were all read from a single sample in a study. The sorted Tregs were CD4+CD25+CD127-/low cells. Using its own MiXCR run on the 5' RACE reads, TCRdb lists one record per CDR3 protein. The sample has around 34,000 distinct CDR3 sequences; roughly 27% are singletons. Sequenced sample: tumor-infiltrating Tregs sorted from the breast tumor. Source of these receptors: a female donor with breast cancer.

This clonotype has a count of ten or more. This chain joins TRBV28 and TRBJ2-7, with 11 nucleotides matching TRBD2. The CDR3 spans 18 residues. The junction had 8 bases not matched to a gene; V was cut back by 1 base and J by 0 bases. Germline lookup yields CDR1 MDHEN and CDR2 SYDVKM. In DNA form, the CDR3 reads TGTGCCAGCAGTTTATCCGGATCGGGACTAGCGGACTCCTACGAGCAGTACTTC. The encoded protein is CASSLSGSGLADSYEQYF.

This clonotype was detected ten times or more. This chain links TRBV5-1 with TRBJ2-1; a possible D gene is TRBD2 (6 bases). V shed 0 bases and J shed 1 base, with 11 bases lying between them. Germline loops: CDR1 SGHRS, CDR2 YFSETQ. CDR3 length equals 16 residues. The CDR3 DNA reads TGCGCCAGCAGCTTGGTAGCGGCCCCTTCCTACAATGAGCAGTTCTTC. This gives the protein CASSLVAAPSYNEQFF.

This clonotype was counted many times. This chain uses TRBV18 with TRBJ2-7; possibly TRBD1 for D (6 bases). Trimming left V 1 base short and J 1 base short, with 11 bases between. Germline loops: CDR1 KGHSH, CDR2 LQKENI. The CDR3 runs to 15 residues. The CDR3 DNA reads as TGTGCCAGCTCACCACAGTGGGACACATCCTACGAGCAGTACTTC. This gives the protein CASSPQWDTSYEQYF.

This clonotype was counted ten times or more. This chain connects TRBV6-6 to TRBJ1-5; weak D call: TRBD1 (6 bases). The CDR3 sequence is 15 residues long. The V gene's germline CDR1 is MNHNY and CDR2 SVGAGI (reference sequence). The V and J ends lost 4 bases and 7 bases respectively, with 17 bases between them. The CDR3 DNA follows: TGTGCCAGCAGTTCAATTACGGGGGGCAGACAGCCCCAGCATTTT. This gives the protein CASSSITGGRQPQHF.

This clonotype was counted at least ten times. This chain connects TRBV30 to TRBJ2-2; 8 bases are a match to TRBD1. CDR3 size: 13 residues. V was clipped by 5 bases and J by 2 bases; unmatched bases: 1. Germline assignment: CDR1 GTSNPN and CDR2 SVGIG (reference sequence). CDR3 in amino acids: CAWGQGNTGELFF. DNA of the CDR3: TGTGCCTGGGGACAGGGCAACACCGGGGAGCTGTTTTTT.

This clonotype was recorded at least ten times. CDR3 protein: CAISEPAFRLAGPPENEQFF. The CDR3 DNA reads as TGTGCCATCAGTGAGCCGGCTTTTAGGCTAGCGGGACCACCGGAGAATGAGCAGTTCTTC. The chain links TRBV10-3 to TRBJ2-1, with 9 bases fitting TRBD2. From germline, CDR1 is ENHRY and CDR2 SYGVKD. V shed 2 bases and J 7 bases; nucleotides not matched to a gene: 21. The CDR3 loop spans 20 amino acids.

The sample holds many counts of this clonotype. The chain is built from TRBV7-2 and TRBJ1-1; D is undetermined. In germline, CDR1 is SGHTA, CDR2 FQGNSA. The CDR3 is made up of 12 amino acids. The ends were cut back, 1 base at V and 5 bases at J, with 5 bases in the middle. The CDR3 is CASSLGRTEAFF. CDR3 bases: TGTGCCAGCAGCTTAGGTAGAACTGAAGCTTTCTTT.

This clonotype is a singleton in its sample. A much larger clone lies one base from this, so it may be a read error. The chain links TRBV6-6 to TRBJ2-7; TRBD2 matches 9 bases. With V trimmed by 5 bases and J by 5 bases, 10 bases remained unmatched. The V gene's germline CDR1 is MNHNY and CDR2 SVGAGI (reference sequence). This CDR3 is 15 amino acids long. The CDR3 nucleotides read TGTGCCAGCAGTCCCAGCGGGAGGTCCTTCCACGAGCAGTACTTC. It specifies CASSPSGRSFHEQYF.

CDR3 loop: CASRSGGTGHAGEQYF. In DNA, the CDR3 is TGTGCCAGCAGAAGCGGTGGGACAGGGCATGCGGGCGAGCAGTACTTC. The gene calls are TRBV2 and TRBJ2-7, with 9 bases fitting TRBD1. The germline gives CDR1 SNHLY, CDR2 FYNNEI. CDR3 length equals 16 residues. J lost 6 bases, V lost 6 bases, and 15 bases had no gene match. Variable domain in full (rest from reference TRBV2 and TRBJ2-7): EPEVTQTPSHQVTQMGQEVILRCVPISNHLYFYWYRQILGQKVEFLVSFYNNEISEKSEIFDDQFSVERPDGSNFTLKIRSTKLEDSAMYFCASRSGGTGHAGEQYFGPGTRLTVT.

To note about this clonotype: A much larger clonotype is one base distant, so this may be a read error. The V and J genes are TRBV6-1 and TRBJ2-1; D may match TRBD1 or TRBD2 (7 bases each). CDR3 size: 14 residues. Per the germline V gene, CDR1 is MNHNS and CDR2 is SASEGT. The CDR3 sequence is CASRRGGQNNGQFF. Here the CDR3 DNA reads TGTGCCAGCAGAAGGGGGGGACAGAACAATGGGCAGTTCTTC.

Many counts were recorded for this clonotype. The chain links TRBV30 to TRBJ2-1; TRBD1 agrees at 9 bases. This CDR3 region has 14 residues. Germline V gene sequence: CDR1 GTSNPN, CDR2 SVGIG (reference sequence). V dropped 4 bases and J dropped 3; count of bases not matched to a gene: 4. The CDR3: CAWTEGQGYNEQFF. CDR3 nucleotides: TGTGCCTGGACCGAGGGACAGGGCTACAATGAGCAGTTCTTC.

This clonotype showed up just a few times. The V call is TRBV5-4, the J call TRBJ2-5; D possibly corresponds to TRBD1 (5 bases). This CDR3 contains 14 residues. The germline CDR1 and CDR2 sequences are SGHNT and YYREEE (reference sequence). V dropped 3 bases and J dropped 1 base, with 10 bases sitting between them. CDR3 coding DNA: TGTGCCAGCAGCTCTGACAGCGTCCAAGAGACCCAGTACTTC. Translating gives CASSSDSVQETQYF.

This clonotype was seen a handful of times. This rearrangement joins TRBV12-3 or TRBV12-4 to TRBJ2-1, with D perhaps TRBD1 (6 bases). The CDR3 has 14 residues. V lost 6 bases and J 3 bases, leaving 12 bases between the germline ends. The CDR3 spells CASSRDMYYNEQFF. The CDR3 nucleotides read TGTGCCAGCAGCCGGGACATGTACTACAATGAGCAGTTCTTC.

V gene TRBV6-5 combines with J gene TRBJ1-1; 7 bases match TRBD1. CDR1 and CDR2 (germline): MNHEY, SVGAGI. J was trimmed by 0 bases and V by 5 bases; bases with no gene match: 12. The CDR3 covers 17 residues. The CDR3 spells CASSLRDSSSMNTEAFF. The CDR3 nucleotides are TGTGCCAGCAGTCTCCGGGACAGCAGCAGCATGAACACTGAAGCTTTCTTT.

This clonotype was recorded many times. V is TRBV5-5 and J is TRBJ1-2, with D possibly TRBD1 on 5 matching bases. V was pared by 4 bases and J by 8 bases, with 18 bases between. The V gene's germline CDR1 is SGHKS and CDR2 YYEKEE (reference sequence). The CDR3 spans 14 residues. The CDR3 sequence: CASSPWHGKGGYTF. In nucleotides, the CDR3 is TGTGCCAGCAGCCCCTGGCATGGGAAGGGGGGCTACACCTTC.

By share, this clonotype counts as medium-sized. The rearrangement uses TRBV5-1 and TRBJ2-7, with 10 bases fitting TRBD2. The CDR3 contains 14 residues. V gave up 4 bases and J gave up 2 bases; unmatched junction bases: 3. CDR1 and CDR2 (germline): SGHRS, YFSETQ. The CDR3 DNA sequence: TGCGCCAGCAGCATCGGGACTAGCGCCTACGAGCAGTACTTC. Its protein product is CASSIGTSAYEQYF. Full variable domain (rest looked up from reference TRBV5-1 and TRBJ2-7): KAGVTQTPRYLIKTRGQQVTLSCSPISGHRSVSWYQQTPGQGLQFLFEYFSETQRNKGNFPGRFSGRQFSNSRSEMNVSTLELGDSALYLCASSIGTSAYEQYFGPGTRLTVT.

This clonotype has at least ten counts. This chain's CDR3 is CATSRTRDRASEADTQYF. In nucleotides, the CDR3 is TGTGCCACCAGCAGAACCCGTGATAGGGCTAGCGAGGCAGATACGCAGTATTTT. This chain joins TRBV15 and TRBJ2-3, with TRBD2 as a possible D gene (6 bases). Deletions cut 2 bases from V and 4 bases from J, with 22 bases between. Germline-derived CDR1 and CDR2 are LNHNV and YYDKDF (reference sequence). The CDR3 is made up of 18 amino acids.

This clonotype was seen more than once but under ten times. CDR3 DNA sequence: TGTGCCAGCAGCCCTCGGCGGAGGGACAATGAGCAGTTCTTC. This gives the protein CASSPRRRDNEQFF. This rearrangement joins TRBV12-3 or TRBV12-4 to TRBJ2-1; a possible D gene is TRBD2 (6 bases). The V end lost 6 bases, the J end lost 5 bases, and 14 bases lay between the germline ends. The CDR3 is 14 amino acids.

As to this clonotype: The junction does not match germline at one end; this may be a read error. This rearrangement joins TRBV5-1 to TRBJ2-7; D possibly corresponds to TRBD2 (5 bases). CDR3 length: 18 amino acids. The V gene's germline CDR1 is SGHRS and CDR2 YFSETQ. Written as DNA, the CDR3 is TGCGCCAACAGCCCGACGTGGACTCCTTTCAGCCAAGCCTACGGGCAGTACTTC. Translating it yields CANSPTWTPFSQAYGQYF.

This clonotype qualifies as medium-sized. The V and J genes are TRBV12-3 or TRBV12-4 and TRBJ1-5; D is perhaps TRBD1 (5 bases). The V and J ends lost 3 bases and 4 bases respectively, with 13 bases between them. The CDR3 loop spans 15 amino acids. The CDR3 reads CASSFGQGRNQPQHF. The CDR3 DNA reads TGTGCCAGCAGTTTCGGTCAGGGCCGGAATCAGCCCCAGCATTTT.

This clonotype appeared many times. The gene calls are TRBV19 and TRBJ2-1; a possible D gene is TRBD1 (6 bases). In germline, CDR1 is LNHDA, CDR2 SQIVND (reference sequence). Trimming shortened V by 4 bases and J by 8 bases, and 9 bases separated the two germline ends. The length of the CDR3 is 12 residues. The CDR3 protein is CASSTGVDEQFF. The CDR3 DNA is TGTGCCAGTAGTACAGGGGTGGATGAGCAGTTCTTC.

The chain recombines TRBV7-6 with TRBJ2-1; D is perhaps TRBD2 (5 bases). Germline CDR1 and CDR2: SGHVS and FNYEAQ. V gave up 5 bases and J gave up 4 bases, with 9 bases separating them. The CDR3 runs to 13 residues. The CDR3 loop is CASSPDSYNEQFF. CDR3 DNA: TGTGCCAGCAGCCCGGACTCTTACAATGAGCAGTTCTTC.

This clonotype was seen many times. V and J are TRBV15 and TRBJ2-1; 13 nucleotides align to TRBD2. Germline V lookup: CDR1 LNHNV, CDR2 YYDKDF (reference sequence). After removal of 4 bases from V and 9 bases from J, the junction contained 18 bases not matched to a gene. This CDR3 has 19 residues. CDR3 protein: CATSTPRTSGSLQRTEQFF. Here the CDR3 DNA reads TGTGCCACCAGCACCCCCCGGACTAGCGGGAGTCTTCAGAGAACTGAGCAGTTCTTC.

This clonotype was seen only a few times. The chain recombines TRBV20-1 with TRBJ2-7, with D possibly being TRBD1 (5 bases). With 0 bases removed from V and 4 bases from J, the gap between germline ends came to 16 bases. The CDR3 length is 15 residues. Per the germline V gene, CDR1 is DFQATT and CDR2 is SNEGSKA (reference sequence). The CDR3 sequence: CSARDLRGSAYEQYF. CDR3 nucleotide sequence: TGCAGTGCTAGAGATCTTAGGGGATCTGCATACGAGCAGTACTTC.

By its share, this clonotype is medium-sized. The chain recombines TRBV20-1 with TRBJ2-1; no clear D. The CDR3 consists of 15 residues. CDR1 and CDR2 (germline): DFQATT, SNEGSKA (reference sequence). V was shortened by 3 bases and J by 0 bases, with 12 bases between the two germline ends. The chain's CDR3 is CSASPRASSYNEQFF. The CDR3 DNA is TGCAGTGCTAGTCCTAGAGCCAGCTCCTACAATGAGCAGTTCTTC.

There are many counts of this clonotype. Here the CDR3 reads CATSDGPYNEQFF. The CDR3 DNA follows: TGTGCCACCAGTGACGGACCATACAATGAGCAGTTCTTC. The V gene is TRBV24-1, the J gene TRBJ2-1; D gene unclear. The germline V gene has CDR1 KGHDR and CDR2 SFDVKD. The CDR3 is made up of 13 amino acids. Deletions cut 4 bases from V and 4 bases from J, with 7 bases between.

This clonotype was counted ten times or more. The chain carries TRBV29-1 and TRBJ2-1, with D perhaps being TRBD1 or TRBD2 (6 bases each). This CDR3 has 12 amino acids. Germline V gene lookup returns CDR1 SQVTM and CDR2 ANQGSEA. Trimming stripped 8 bases from V and 7 bases from J, with 15 bases between. For the CDR3, the DNA is TGCAGCCACCGGGGGCGGCTAAATGAGCAGTTCTTC. Amino acids: CSHRGRLNEQFF.

This clonotype was picked up many times. The rearrangement uses TRBV28 and TRBJ1-5; tentatively, D is TRBD1 (5 bases). Germline CDR1 MDHEN, CDR2 SYDVKM. This CDR3 is 17 amino acids long. The ends were cut back, 3 bases at V and 8 bases at J, with 23 bases in the middle. CDR3 bases: TGTGCCAGCAGTTTTTCCACTGGGACCCTCAAGAACAAGCCCCAGCATTTT. Its protein is CASSFSTGTLKNKPQHF.

Ten or more counts support this clonotype. The chain carries TRBV6-2 or TRBV6-3 and TRBJ2-7, with D unclear. The V gene lost 2 bases and the J gene lost 5 bases, with 13 bases spanning the gap. The germline CDR1 and CDR2 sequences are MNHEY and SVGEGT. The CDR3 has 14 residues. The CDR3 nucleotides are TGTGCCAGCAGTTACGATCAGGTACGCGACGAGCAGTACTTC. Amino acids: CASSYDQVRDEQYF.

Judged by abundance, this clonotype is medium-sized. The V gene is TRBV15, the J gene TRBJ2-1, with a tentative D call TRBD2 (7 bases). V shed 0 bases and J shed 1 base, with 13 bases lying between them. CDR3 size: 17 residues. The germline CDR1 and CDR2 sequences are LNHNV and YYDKDF (reference sequence). The CDR3 coding sequence is TGTGCCACCAGCAGAGACTTAGGGGGACTATCCTACAATGAGCAGTTCTTC. It specifies CATSRDLGGLSYNEQFF.